These 2 T cell receptor beta chains share one sample of origin, sequenced in a study of blood T cell repertoires in COVID-19. Produced via immunoSEQ multiplex PCR; TCRdb's table is partial and in-frame only. The sample shows more than 300,000 clones, over 90% of them seen only once. The sequenced material came from PBMCs or T cells enriched from blood (not recorded which). These receptors all come from a woman aged 30 to 39 who had been exposed to COVID-19.

The chain combines TRBV6-1 with TRBJ1-1; tentatively, D is TRBD1 (6 bases). CDR1 is MNHNS, CDR2 SASEGT, per germline. The CDR3 totals 15 residues. The V and J ends lost 2 bases and 5 bases respectively, with 15 bases between them. CDR3 DNA: TGTGCCAGCAGTGAATCGACAGGAATGGGGACTGAAGCTTTCTTT. It encodes CASSESTGMGTEAFF.

The chain uses TRBV21-1 and TRBJ2-5; TRBD2 is taken as the D call from the table, unchecked against the DNA. TRBV21-1 is an annotated pseudogene. This CDR3 has 14 amino acids. CDR3: CASSKQTSQETQYF. CDR3 nucleotides: TGTGCCAGCAGCAAACAAACTTCCCAAGAGACCCAGTACTTC.